The rows below give T cell receptor beta chains drawn from one sample of a study of shared clonotypes between healthy human individuals. TCRdb's copy holds only in-frame clones and misses some; the assay was immunoSEQ multiplex PCR. The table has under 2,500,000 clones, approximately 96% seen once. The sequenced sample consisted of naive CD4+ T cells sorted from blood. All receptors come from a man between 18 and 35 years old in good health. Both conserved end residues are part of each CDR3. A D gene is named only where the DNA matches it firmly. The size entry is marked missing in some rows and otherwise reads once, few, many or a size class.

V gene	clone size	J gene	D gene	CDR3 protein	CDR3 DNA
TRBV19	few	TRBJ1-2	TRBD1	CASSLTGTVGYGYTF	TGTGCCAGTAGCCTGACAGGGACCGTGGGCTATGGCTACACCTTC
TRBV5-1	once	TRBJ2-3	NA	CASSFGATTDTQYF	TGCGCCAGCAGCTTCGGGGCAACTACAGATACGCAGTATTTT
TRBV7-9	NA	TRBJ1-1	NA	CASSPGSGTEAFF	TGTGCCAGCAGCCCAGGGTCAGGAACTGAAGCTTTCTTT
TRBV25-1	few	TRBJ1-2	NA	CASSRGTSGYTF	TGTGCCAGCAGTCGTGGGACGTCGGGCTACACCTTC
TRBV14	once	TRBJ1-2	NA	CASSQRGVLYGYTF	TGTGCCAGCAGCCAACGGGGGGTTTTGTATGGCTACACCTTC
TRBV27	NA	TRBJ2-1	TRBD2	CASSPILAGRENEQFF	TGTGCCAGCAGCCCCATTCTAGCGGGACGAGAGAATGAGCAGTTCTTC
TRBV5-3	once	TRBJ1-2	NA	CSHRQADNNNYGYTF	TGTTCCCACAGACAGGCGGATAATAATAACTATGGCTACACCTTC
TRBV5-4	NA	TRBJ2-2	TRBD2	CASSSGREAGGQTGELFF	TGTGCCAGCAGCTCGGGCCGCGAAGCGGGGGGGCAGACCGGGGAGCTGTTTTTT
TRBV30	NA	TRBJ2-1	NA	CAWSPGTSTHNEEFF	TGTGCCTGGAGTCCCGGGACTTCCACTCACAATGAGGAATTCTTC
TRBV4-3	NA	TRBJ1-2	NA	CASSPTGANYGYTF	TGCGCCAGCAGCCCGACAGGAGCTAACTATGGCTACACCTTC
TRBV7-2	NA	TRBJ1-5	NA	CASSSRVGFPQHF	TGTGCCAGCAGCTCTCGGGTTGGGTTTCCCCAGCATTTT
TRBV7-9	NA	TRBJ1-6	NA	CASSLAQGSSYNSPLHF	TGTGCCAGCAGCTTAGCGCAGGGTAGCTCCTATAATTCACCCCTCCACTTT
TRBV19	NA	TRBJ2-5	NA	CASRPTGQETQYF	TGTGCCAGTAGACCGACAGGACAAGAGACCCAGTACTTC
TRBV7-2	NA	TRBJ2-1	NA	CASSRGYNEQFF	TGTGCCAGCAGCCGAGGGTACAATGAGCAGTTCTTC
TRBV28	NA	TRBJ1-2	NA	CASISGGVSYGYTF	TGTGCCAGCATCTCAGGAGGGGTCAGCTATGGCTACACCTTC
TRBV20-1	NA	TRBJ2-2	NA	CSAPVTGELFF	TGCAGTGCTCCAGTCACCGGGGAGCTGTTTTTT
TRBV7-9	NA	TRBJ1-6	NA	CASSQQGQGHNSPLHF	TGTGCCAGCAGCCAACAGGGTCAGGGGCATAATTCACCCCTCCACTTT
TRBV6-1	NA	TRBJ2-2	NA	CASSGQRSTGELFF	TGTGCCAGCAGTGGCCAGCGGAGCACCGGGGAGCTGTTTTTT
TRBV10-1	NA	TRBJ1-5	NA	CASSESGNQPQHF	TGCGCCAGCAGTGAGTCGGGGAATCAGCCCCAGCATTTT
TRBV7-2	NA	TRBJ1-5	NA	CASSLVGGVGNQPQHF	TGTGCCAGCAGCTTAGTAGGGGGTGTGGGCAATCAGCCCCAGCATTTT
TRBV6-4	NA	TRBJ2-2	NA	CASSATPIYAGFTGELFF	TGTGCCAGCAGCGCTACCCCTATTTACGCCGGCTTCACCGGGGAGCTGTTTTTT
TRBV6-1	NA	TRBJ1-4	NA	CASSVSGAIQLLFF	TGTGCCAGCAGTGTTAGTGGTGCAATTCAGCTGTTGTTTTTT
TRBV4-1	NA	TRBJ1-4	NA	CASSQDLTDPRANEKLFF	TGCGCCAGCAGCCAAGATTTGACAGATCCTCGGGCTAATGAAAAACTGTTTTTT
TRBV10-3	NA	TRBJ2-7	TRBD2	CAISTSGSAHEQYF	TGTGCCATCAGTACTAGCGGGAGTGCCCACGAGCAGTACTTC
TRBV6-6	NA	TRBJ2-7	TRBD2	CASSNRGGEQYF	TGTGCCAGCAGTAACCGGGGGGGAGAGCAGTACTTC
TRBV9	NA	TRBJ1-6	TRBD1	CASSAGQNNSPLHF	TGTGCCAGCAGCGCGGGACAGAATAATTCACCCCTCCACTTT
TRBV6-1	NA	TRBJ1-5	NA	CASSVLGYSQPQHF	TGTGCCAGCAGTGTGTTAGGGTACAGTCAGCCCCAGCATTTT
TRBV10-2	NA	TRBJ2-5	TRBD1	CASRQGAKETQYF	TGCGCCAGCAGACAGGGGGCAAAAGAGACCCAGTACTTC
TRBV6-5	NA	TRBJ2-5	NA	CASSDAVRMYF	TGTGCCAGCAGTGACGCCGTGAGGATGTACTTC
TRBV19	NA	TRBJ2-1	NA	CASSVGLYNEQFF	TGTGCCAGTAGTGTCGGACTCTACAATGAGCAGTTCTTC
TRBV18	once	TRBJ1-4	NA	CASSRDVREKLFF	TGTGCCAGCTCAAGGGACGTTCGGGAAAAACTGTTTTTT
TRBV28	NA	TRBJ1-4	NA	CASSSGSEEEKLFF	TGTGCCAGCAGTTCAGGGAGTGAAGAAGAAAAACTGTTTTTT
TRBV19	NA	TRBJ1-3	NA	CASGFARGGSGNTIYF	TGTGCGAGTGGTTTCGCCCGGGGAGGCTCTGGAAACACCATATATTTT
TRBV27	once	TRBJ1-2	TRBD1	CASSLGQGHYGYTF	TGTGCCAGCAGTTTGGGACAGGGTCACTATGGCTACACCTTC
TRBV11-3	NA	TRBJ2-5	NA	CASSLDRGSKTQYF	TGTGCCAGCAGCTTAGATAGGGGTTCCAAGACCCAGTACTTC
TRBV6-6	NA	TRBJ1-1	TRBD1	CASTRLDRGEAFF	TGTGCCAGCACCCGCTTGGACAGGGGAGAAGCTTTCTTT
TRBV5-1	NA	TRBJ2-3	NA	CASSLVQGSDTQYF	TGCGCCAGCAGCTTGGTTCAGGGTAGTGATACGCAGTATTTT
TRBV7-2	NA	TRBJ2-5	NA	CASRGLETQYF	TGTGCCAGCAGAGGGCTGGAGACCCAGTACTTC
TRBV5-4	NA	TRBJ1-4	TRBD1	CARNRDRGSEKLFF	TGTGCCAGGAACCGGGACAGGGGTAGTGAAAAACTGTTTTTT
TRBV7-9	NA	TRBJ1-1	NA	CASSIGGQWGKMNTEAFF	TGTGCCAGCAGCATAGGGGGACAATGGGGTAAAATGAACACTGAAGCTTTCTTT
TRBV19	few	TRBJ1-6	NA	CASRTDGTQNSPLHF	TGTGCCAGTAGGACGGACGGGACACAGAATTCACCCCTCCACTTT
TRBV7-2	NA	TRBJ2-1	TRBD2	CASSLVDLAGGYEQFF	TGTGCCAGCAGCTTAGTCGATCTAGCGGGGGGATATGAGCAGTTCTTC
TRBV28	NA	TRBJ2-7	TRBD1	CASSALWAGGPYEQYF	TGTGCCAGCAGCGCCCTGTGGGCAGGGGGCCCCTACGAGCAGTACTTC
TRBV28	NA	TRBJ1-2	NA	CASSLLLGLLGYTF	TGTGCCAGCAGTTTATTGCTGGGGTTGCTTGGCTACACCTTC
TRBV21-1	NA	TRBJ1-2	NA	CASIRGYISYTF	TGTGCCAGCATCCGGGGCTACATCTCCTACACCTTC
TRBV27	NA	TRBJ2-1	NA	CASSIGQSSYNEQFF	TGTGCCAGCAGTATCGGACAGAGCTCCTACAATGAGCAGTTCTTC
TRBV28	NA	TRBJ1-2	NA	CASTQGGYGYTF	TGTGCCAGCACCCAAGGGGGTTATGGCTACACCTTC
TRBV18	NA	TRBJ1-1	NA	CASSPLQGSWTEAFF	TGTGCCAGCTCACCACTTCAGGGGAGTTGGACTGAAGCTTTCTTT
TRBV5-6	NA	TRBJ2-7	NA	CASSSGMGLIGYEQYF	TGTGCCAGCAGCTCTGGCATGGGGTTAATTGGCTACGAGCAGTACTTC
TRBV2	NA	TRBJ1-4	NA	CASSGDWANEKLFF	TGTGCCAGCAGTGGTGACTGGGCTAATGAAAAACTGTTTTTT
TRBV4-1	NA	TRBJ2-3	NA	CASSHADRHPTDTQYF	TGCGCCAGCAGCCACGCTGACAGGCATCCCACAGATACGCAGTATTTT
TRBV5-1	NA	TRBJ2-7	NA	CASSSPGVRYEQYF	TGCGCCAGCAGCTCACCTGGGGTTAGGTACGAGCAGTACTTC
TRBV9	NA	TRBJ1-1	NA	CASSVIPETEAFF	TGTGCCAGCAGCGTAATCCCGGAGACTGAAGCTTTCTTT
TRBV7-9	NA	TRBJ2-2	NA	CASSLPGVDTGELFF	TGTGCCAGCAGCTTACCGGGAGTCGACACCGGGGAGCTGTTTTTT
TRBV28	NA	TRBJ2-3	TRBD1	CASTGQGDTQYF	TGTGCCAGCACTGGACAGGGGGATACGCAGTATTTT